The 30 T cell receptor beta chains presented below share a single source sample, sequenced in a study of T-cell reconstitution after alpha-beta-depleted transplantation in children. TCRbeta library preparation incorporated unique molecular identifiers. TCRdb recomputed calls from the PCR reads with MiXCR, one row per CDR3 protein. The table lists 27,000 or so distinct CDR3 sequences, roughly 19% of them singletons. The sequencing here drew on PBMCs, mostly from graft donor cells, taken 60 days after TCRalphabeta/CD19-depleted stem cell transplant. These receptor sequences come from a male patient aged 2-10 years who had a stem cell transplant for acute lymphoblastic leukemia, so the T cells may come from the graft donor.

V usage is TRBV12-3 or TRBV12-4 and J usage is TRBJ1-2; 10 nucleotides line up with TRBD1. The length of the CDR3 is 14 residues. V lost 6 bases and J lost 14; bases outside the gene matches: 15. The CDR3 region has the DNA TGTGCCAGCAGCTATATCCAACGACAGGGGGCTTATACCTTC. It translates to CASSYIQRQGAYTF.

This clonotype has a count of ten or more. This sequence joins TRBV20-1 and TRBJ1-2; D may be TRBD1 (6 bases). The germline gives CDR1 DFQATT, CDR2 SNEGSKA (reference sequence). The CDR3 runs 15 residues. The germline V and J ends were trimmed by 6 bases and 4 bases, with 21 bases remaining between them. CDR3 sequence: CSAPPRDTKGYGYTF. CDR3 nucleotides: TGCAGTGCACCACCCCGGGACACCAAAGGCTATGGCTACACCTTC.

This sequence joins TRBV4-2 and TRBJ1-2; 9 nucleotides line up with TRBD1. This CDR3 has 13 amino acids. Germline V gene sequence: CDR1 LGHNA, CDR2 YNFKEQ. Losses at the gene ends were 2 bases for V and 8 bases for J; bases not matched to a gene: 3. This chain's CDR3 is CASSQTGGEGYTF. CDR3 coding DNA: TGTGCCAGCAGCCAAACAGGGGGCGAAGGCTACACCTTC.

This clonotype is deemed medium-sized. This chain uses TRBV1 with TRBJ2-5; the table assigns TRBD1, which was not confirmed against the DNA. TRBV1 is assigned pseudogene status. This CDR3 is 16 amino acids long. The CDR3 sequence is CTSSFRTGGNEETQYF. CDR3 DNA: TGCACCAGCAGCTTTCGAACAGGGGGTAACGAAGAGACCCAGTACTTC.

V usage is TRBV7-9 and J usage is TRBJ2-5, with a tentative D call TRBD1 (6 bases). The CDR3 runs 14 residues. The V gene lost 4 bases and the J gene lost 0 bases, with 9 bases spanning the gap. CDR1 is SEHNR, CDR2 FQNEAQ, per germline (reference sequence). The CDR3: CASSYGQYQETQYF. In DNA form, the CDR3 reads TGTGCCAGCAGCTACGGACAGTACCAAGAGACCCAGTACTTC.

The sample holds one count of this clonotype. The gene calls are TRBV7-9 and TRBJ2-5; D uncertain. The V gene's germline CDR1 is SEHNR and CDR2 FQNEAQ (reference sequence). This CDR3 spans 14 amino acids. V shed 3 bases and J shed 0 bases, with 8 bases lying between them. CDR3 amino acids: CASSFEGNQETQYF. Here the CDR3 DNA reads TGTGCCAGCAGCTTCGAAGGAAACCAAGAGACCCAGTACTTC.

Ten or more counts support this clonotype. This chain's CDR3 is CSTVEGPGNTEAFF. The CDR3 DNA follows: TGCAGCACCGTGGAGGGGCCGGGGAACACTGAAGCTTTCTTT. This chain joins TRBV29-1 and TRBJ1-1, with a tentative D call TRBD1 (5 bases). CDR1 is SQVTM, CDR2 ANQGSEA, per germline. This CDR3 has 14 amino acids. V lost 8 bases, J lost 1 base, and 17 bases lay in between.

This clonotype was seen ten or more times. The V call is TRBV29-1, the J call TRBJ2-2; TRBD2 matches at 14 bases. The germline CDR1 and CDR2 sequences are SQVTM and ANQGSEA. The J segment lost 5 bases and the V segment lost 5 bases, leaving 4 bases of the junction unmatched. The CDR3 has 15 amino acids. The CDR3 DNA sequence: TGCAGCGTTAGACTAGCGGGAGGGTATACCGGGGAGCTGTTTTTT. This gives the protein CSVRLAGGYTGELFF.

The V call is TRBV7-9, the J call TRBJ2-7; D remains unclear. CDR1 and CDR2 (germline): SEHNR, FQNEAQ (reference sequence). The CDR3 is made up of 13 amino acids. V shed 6 bases and J shed 3 bases, with 12 bases lying between them. The CDR3 here is CASSYRDGYEQYF. CDR3 DNA sequence: TGTGCCAGCAGTTACCGAGATGGCTACGAGCAGTACTTC.

In this sample, this clonotype turned up a few times. V gene TRBV6-1 combines with J gene TRBJ1-3, with 7 nucleotides matching TRBD1. This CDR3 contains 15 residues. V gave up 0 bases and J gave up 8 bases; unmatched junction bases: 7. Germline CDR1 reads MNHNS; CDR2 reads SASEGT. In DNA form, the CDR3 reads TGTGCCAGCAGTGAAGCTCTAGGGGGCTGGGACACCATATATTTT. It yields the protein CASSEALGGWDTIYF.

The genes are TRBV5-6 and TRBJ2-7; D assignment may be TRBD1 or TRBD2 (5 bases each). Trimming pared 0 bases from V and 6 bases from J, leaving 13 bases between. The V gene's germline CDR1 is SGHDT and CDR2 YYEEEE. This CDR3 contains 14 residues. The CDR3 loop is CASSLVTEGFEQYF. CDR3 sequence (DNA): TGTGCCAGCAGCTTGGTCACAGAGGGGTTCGAGCAGTACTTC.

This rearrangement joins TRBV10-3 to TRBJ2-7; 7 bases align to TRBD1. The trim removed 6 bases at V and 4 bases at J, leaving 0 bases unmatched. This CDR3 comprises 11 residues. From germline, CDR1 is ENHRY and CDR2 SYGVKD. CDR3 nucleotide sequence: TGTGCCATCAGACAGGGGTACGAGCAGTACTTC. Protein: CAIRQGYEQYF.

This clonotype came up many times. This chain links TRBV6-1 with TRBJ2-3; 7 nucleotides line up with TRBD1. From germline, CDR1 is MNHNS and CDR2 SASEGT. This CDR3 is 16 amino acids long. V lost 3 bases and J lost 5; bases outside the gene matches: 11. The CDR3 region has the DNA TGTGCCAGCAGTGAGGAGGTGACAGGGCGTGTAGATACGCAGTATTTT. Protein product: CASSEEVTGRVDTQYF.

This clonotype was detected many times. The chain joins TRBV3-1 to TRBJ2-3; 7 bases match TRBD2. V was clipped by 1 base and J by 4 bases; unmatched bases: 8. Germline loops: CDR1 LGHDT, CDR2 YNNKEL (reference sequence). This CDR3 is built from 16 residues. This CDR3 reads CASSQGREYVADTQYF. The CDR3 bases are TGTGCCAGCAGCCAAGGGCGGGAGTACGTTGCAGATACGCAGTATTTT.

This clonotype was observed at least ten times. The chain joins TRBV7-9 to TRBJ1-2, with D possibly being TRBD1 (6 bases). Trimming took off 5 bases at V and 2 bases at J, with 9 bases between the two ends. Germline CDR1 SEHNR, CDR2 FQNEAQ (reference sequence). CDR3 length: 13 residues. The DNA of the CDR3 is TGTGCCAGCAGCCCAACAGGGAACTATGGCTACACCTTC. Amino acid sequence: CASSPTGNYGYTF.

This clonotype showed up many times. In DNA, the CDR3 is TGTGCCAGCAGTTTAAGGACAGGGGGATCCTACGAGCAGTACTTC. Its protein is CASSLRTGGSYEQYF. The chain is built from TRBV27 and TRBJ2-7; 10 bases are shared with TRBD1. Germline lookup yields CDR1 MNHEY and CDR2 SMNVEV (reference sequence). This CDR3 contains 15 residues. After removal of 2 bases from V and 1 base from J, the junction contained 2 bases not matched to a gene.

This chain connects TRBV3-1 to TRBJ2-3, with 12 bases fitting TRBD2. Unmatched junction bases numbered 11, after V lost 2 bases and J lost 5 bases. The CDR3 has 18 amino acids. Germline V CDR1 and CDR2: LGHDT, YNNKEL (reference sequence). CDR3 loop: CASSQPTSGGLLGDTQYF. As DNA, the CDR3 is TGTGCCAGCAGCCAACCCACTAGCGGGGGGCTCCTGGGAGATACGCAGTATTTT.

V gene TRBV28 combines with J gene TRBJ2-1; D could derive from TRBD1 or TRBD2 (6 bases each). The V and J ends lost 9 bases and 4 bases respectively, with 19 bases between them. This CDR3 is 15 amino acids long. In germline, CDR1 is MDHEN, CDR2 SYDVKM. CDR3 in DNA: TGTGCCAGTATTCGTGGGGGGCGAATTTACAATGAGCAGTTCTTC. Translation gives CASIRGGRIYNEQFF.

This clonotype has only one observation. With a much larger clone just one base away, this may be a read error. The chain employs TRBV13 and TRBJ1-5; D not resolved. The CDR3 has 13 amino acids. Between the trimmed V and J ends, which lost 6 bases and 3 bases, there was a span of 9 bases. In germline, CDR1 is PRHDT, CDR2 FYEKMQ (reference sequence). In DNA form, the CDR3 reads TGTGCCAGCAGAATCGGGCTCAATCAGCCCCAGCATTTT. Amino acids: CASRIGLNQPQHF.

This clonotype was observed many times. V usage is TRBV28 and J usage is TRBJ2-7; no firm D call. This CDR3 has 13 residues. Germline CDR1 reads MDHEN; CDR2 reads SYDVKM. The V end lost 5 bases, the J end lost 4 bases, and 12 bases lay between the germline ends. CDR3 loop: CASSPPAAYEQYF. CDR3 DNA sequence: TGTGCCAGCAGTCCGCCTGCGGCATACGAGCAGTACTTC.

This clonotype was counted many times. The J gene is TRBJ2-2, the V gene TRBV3-1; D is unresolved. The germline V gene has CDR1 LGHDT and CDR2 YNNKEL (reference sequence). The CDR3 consists of 12 residues. Trimming left V 4 bases short and J 6 bases short, with 6 bases between. The CDR3 nucleotides read TGTGCCAGCAGCCCGGCATCCGGGGAGCTGTTTTTT. Encoded protein: CASSPASGELFF. Full variable domain (outside the CDR3, taken from reference TRBV3-1 and TRBJ2-2): DTAVSQTPKYLVTQMGNDKSIKCEQNLGHDTMYWYKQDSKKFLKIMFSYNNKELIINETVPNRFSPKSPDKAHLNLHINSLELGDSAVYFCASSPASGELFFGEGSRLTVL.

This clonotype was seen ten or more times. CDR3 loop: CASSPRTSGAQETQYF. The CDR3 DNA follows: TGTGCCAGCAGTCCACGGACTAGTGGGGCGCAAGAGACCCAGTACTTC. The J gene is TRBJ2-5, the V gene TRBV6-5; 7 bases match TRBD2. This CDR3 comprises 16 residues. The V gene end was trimmed by 5 bases and the J gene end by 2 bases; junction bases not matched to a gene: 11. From germline, CDR1 is MNHEY and CDR2 SVGAGI.

The table lists this clonotype with a few counts. This chain uses TRBV6-5 with TRBJ2-6; 7 bases agree with TRBD2. The CDR3 length is 17 residues. V was pared by 1 base and J by 2 bases, with 5 bases of the junction left unmatched. CDR1 and CDR2 from the germline V gene are MNHEY and SVGAGI. The CDR3 sequence: CASSYYAGVTGANVLTF. CDR3 in DNA: TGTGCCAGCAGTTACTACGCGGGAGTAACTGGGGCCAACGTCCTGACTTTC.

Ten or more counts support this clonotype. This rearrangement joins TRBV10-3 to TRBJ1-5; TRBD1 aligns across 7 bases. Germline trimming cut 5 bases from V and 7 bases from J; bases unmatched to any gene: 8. In germline, CDR1 is ENHRY, CDR2 SYGVKD. The length of the CDR3 is 14 residues. The chain's CDR3 is CAISTRQGVQPQHF. In DNA, the CDR3 is TGTGCCATCAGTACGCGACAGGGTGTCCAGCCCCAGCATTTT.

The V gene is TRBV20-1, the J gene TRBJ2-3, with D possibly TRBD2 on 6 matching bases. Germline loops: CDR1 DFQATT, CDR2 SNEGSKA (reference sequence). The CDR3 has 17 amino acids. V was pared by 6 bases and J by 2 bases, with 24 bases between. CDR3 region: CSAAPPGLYPITDTQYF. The DNA for the CDR3 is TGCAGTGCCGCCCCGCCGGGACTCTACCCTATCACAGATACGCAGTATTTT.

This clonotype has more than one count but fewer than ten. V gene TRBV4-3 combines with J gene TRBJ2-1; D is perhaps TRBD2 (6 bases). The CDR3 runs to 16 residues. V dropped 1 base and J dropped 2 bases, with 12 bases sitting between them. Germline lookup yields CDR1 LGHNA and CDR2 YSLEER. The CDR3 region has the DNA TGCGCCAGCAGCCAAGGGTTGGGACTCGCCTACAATGAGCAGTTCTTC. This encodes CASSQGLGLAYNEQFF.

This clonotype was detected only a few times. This sequence joins TRBV10-3 and TRBJ1-2, with no clear D. The CDR3 loop spans 14 amino acids. CDR1 and CDR2 (germline): ENHRY, SYGVKD. V was shortened by 3 bases and J by 2 bases, with 10 bases between the two germline ends. The CDR3 sequence: CAISDIPGNYGYTF. In DNA form, the CDR3 reads TGTGCCATCAGTGATATCCCCGGCAACTATGGCTACACCTTC.

V usage is TRBV7-2 and J usage is TRBJ2-1, with a weak D call TRBD2 (5 bases). This CDR3 contains 15 residues. CDR1 and CDR2 from the germline V gene are SGHTA and FQGNSA. V gave up 4 bases and J gave up 7 bases, with 17 bases separating them. DNA for the CDR3: TGTGCCAGCAGCTCGGTCCCGGAGGTTAATAATGAGCAGTTCTTC. It yields the protein CASSSVPEVNNEQFF. Full variable domain (remainder filled in from reference TRBV7-2 and TRBJ2-1): GAGVSQSPSNKVTEKGKDVELRCDPISGHTALYWYRQSLGQGLEFLIYFQGNSAPDKSGLPSDRFSAERTGGSVSTLTIQRTQQEDSAVYLCASSSVPEVNNEQFFGPGTRLTVL.

The CDR3 DNA sequence: TGTGCCAGCAGTTTATATATGGGTGAGGCGGGAACAACGGGGAATGAGCAGTTCTTC. As protein: CASSLYMGEAGTTGNEQFF. The V and J genes are TRBV28 and TRBJ2-1; the D gene is possibly TRBD2 (6 bases). The V gene lost 1 base and the J gene lost 7 bases, with 26 bases spanning the gap. This CDR3 is 19 amino acids long. Germline V gene data show CDR1 as MDHEN and CDR2 as SYDVKM.

This clonotype was counted at least ten times. V and J are TRBV11-2 and TRBJ2-3; D is uncertain. Germline CDR1 reads SGHAT; CDR2 reads FQNNGV. Trimming took off 5 bases at V and 2 bases at J, with 11 bases between the two ends. This CDR3 spans 14 amino acids. The CDR3 DNA reads as TGTGCCAGCAGCCCCCTCGTAGTCACAGATACGCAGTATTTT. It codes for CASSPLVVTDTQYF.